The rows below give T cell receptor beta chains drawn from one sample of a study of T cell repertoires in ileal Crohn's disease. Sequencing used immunoSEQ multiplex PCR; TCRdb keeps in-frame clones, though not all of them. This sample carries fewer than 20,000 clones, approximately 60% of them seen once, and the ten largest clones take less than 7.5%. The specimen was ileal tissue. The receptors here all came from an adult with Crohn's disease. The conserved cysteine and the conserved F or W are not part of the CDR3 here. The D gene is left open where the match is weak.

D,V,J,CDR3
.,TRBV19,TRBJ1-1,ASSINWSPGTEAF
.,TRBV2,TRBJ2-1,ASSSPGRRAGNEQF
TRBD1,TRBV11-2,TRBJ2-4,ASSLGQGDVGIQY
TRBD2,TRBV6-5,TRBJ2-2,ASSRGVTNTGELF
TRBD1,TRBV5-6,TRBJ2-3,ASSLRDRGTDTQY
.,TRBV29-1,TRBJ2-1,SGRTQGLDEQF
TRBD1,TRBV15,TRBJ1-4,ATSRERTGPNEKLF
.,TRBV2,TRBJ1-2,ASLGEVSYGYT
TRBD1,TRBV7-8,TRBJ2-1,ASSLLDRGYNEQF
TRBD2,TRBV11-2,TRBJ2-7,ASSLDLPRGGPSYEQY
.,TRBV13,TRBJ2-1,ASSWLQGEQF
.,TRBV5-6,TRBJ2-7,ASSFGEEQY
.,TRBV11-2,TRBJ1-2,ASSLGGAVT
.,TRBV6-5,TRBJ1-5,ASSTGGRNQPQH
.,TRBV5-1,TRBJ1-1,ASSPHLNTEAF
TRBD2,TRBV5-1,TRBJ2-5,ASSLVPTGGSETQY
.,TRBV4-1,TRBJ1-1,ASSQVTASNTEAF
.,TRBV5-4,TRBJ1-1,ASSFRGGNTEAF
.,TRBV29-1,TRBJ2-1,SVFQEGSNEQF
TRBD2,TRBV14,TRBJ2-1,ASSRLAGGGGEQF
.,TRBV6-5,TRBJ1-1,ASSYTGGYGTEAF
.,TRBV27,TRBJ1-1,ASRYRETEAF
TRBD1,TRBV5-1,TRBJ2-2,ASSPPGQGKAGELF
.,TRBV11-2,TRBJ2-1,ASSSGDPPWEQF
TRBD1,TRBV9,TRBJ1-4,ASSPSTGRNEKLF
.,TRBV5-1,TRBJ2-6,ASSLELSSGANVLT
TRBD2,TRBV6-4,TRBJ2-2,ASRATSGSGELF
TRBD1,TRBV27,TRBJ1-1,ASSSRQGFLNTEAF
TRBD2,TRBV7-7,TRBJ2-1,ASSLAGGPYNEQF
.,TRBV2,TRBJ2-7,ARDKTGSNHEQY
.,TRBV5-4,TRBJ2-1,ASSLDLRTDNEQF
.,TRBV27,TRBJ1-2,ASSLSNNYGYT
.,TRBV28,TRBJ1-1,ATKSQGMNTEAF
.,TRBV12-2,TRBJ2-7,ASRLATGQLSRVYEQY
TRBD1,TRBV14,TRBJ1-2,ASSQDRDSYGYT
TRBD1,TRBV5-1,TRBJ1-2,ASSVGQGVMPYGYT
.,TRBV11-2,TRBJ2-1,ASSAETRRGYNEQF
.,TRBV29-1,TRBJ2-5,SVVGVGETQY
.,TRBV6-6,TRBJ2-7,ASSYKPYEQY
.,TRBV10-1,TRBJ1-1,ASSESMNTEAF
.,TRBV15,TRBJ2-2,ATSRVQLNTGELF
.,TRBV5-1,TRBJ2-1,ASSSGTTYGDNEQF
TRBD1,TRBV27,TRBJ2-1,ASSLRPPNRGFRDEQF
TRBD1,TRBV27,TRBJ1-1,ASSTQQGRSTEAF
.,TRBV15,TRBJ1-1,ATSGRGGGNTEAF
.,TRBV27,TRBJ2-7,ASSFGAAYEQY
.,TRBV7-2,TRBJ2-5,ASSLALGGETQY